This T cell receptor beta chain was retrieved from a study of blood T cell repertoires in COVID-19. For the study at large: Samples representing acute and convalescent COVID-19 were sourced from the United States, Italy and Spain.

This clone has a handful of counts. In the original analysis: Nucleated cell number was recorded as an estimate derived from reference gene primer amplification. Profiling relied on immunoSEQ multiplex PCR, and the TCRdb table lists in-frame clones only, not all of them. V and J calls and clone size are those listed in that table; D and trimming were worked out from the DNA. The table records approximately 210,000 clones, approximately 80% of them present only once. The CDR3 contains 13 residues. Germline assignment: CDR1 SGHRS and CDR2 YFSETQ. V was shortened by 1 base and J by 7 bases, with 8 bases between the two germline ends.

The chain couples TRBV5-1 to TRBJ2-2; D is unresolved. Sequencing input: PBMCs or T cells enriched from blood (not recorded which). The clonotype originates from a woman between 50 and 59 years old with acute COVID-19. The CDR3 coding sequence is TGCGCCAGCAGCTTGAGCGAAAACGGGGAGCTGTTTTTT. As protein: CASSLSENGELFF. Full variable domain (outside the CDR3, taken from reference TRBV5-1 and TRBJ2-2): KAGVTQTPRYLIKTRGQQVTLSCSPISGHRSVSWYQQTPGQGLQFLFEYFSETQRNKGNFPGRFSGRQFSNSRSEMNVSTLELGDSALYLCASSLSENGELFFGEGSRLTVL.